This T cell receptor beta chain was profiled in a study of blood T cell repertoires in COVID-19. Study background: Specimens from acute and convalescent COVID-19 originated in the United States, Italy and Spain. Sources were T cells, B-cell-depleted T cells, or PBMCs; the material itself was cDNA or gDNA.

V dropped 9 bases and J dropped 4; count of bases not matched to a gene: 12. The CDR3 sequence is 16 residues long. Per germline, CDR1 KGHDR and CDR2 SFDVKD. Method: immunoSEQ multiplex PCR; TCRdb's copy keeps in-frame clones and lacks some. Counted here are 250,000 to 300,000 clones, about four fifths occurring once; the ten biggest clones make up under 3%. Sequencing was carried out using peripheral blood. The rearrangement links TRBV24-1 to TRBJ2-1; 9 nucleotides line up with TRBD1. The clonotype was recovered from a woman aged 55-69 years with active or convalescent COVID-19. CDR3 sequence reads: CATRLEGTGMYNEQFF. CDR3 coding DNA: TGTGCCACCCGTCTGGAGGGGACAGGGATGTACAATGAGCAGTTCTTC.